The 14 T cell receptor beta chains in this list originate from one sample, sequenced in a study of Ad26.COV2.S vaccination and SARS-CoV-2 variants. Sequenced by immunoSEQ multiplex PCR; TCRdb stores in-frame clones only, minus some. Of hundreds of thousands of clones listed, roughly 90% are singletons. Indicated treatment: about 20 received Ad26.COV2.S at low or high dose, single or two shots; about five received placebo; per-sample allocation not given. Following the first vaccine or placebo injection, samples were taken on day 63. This specimen was peripheral blood, taken in a trial of Ad26.COV2.S vaccine versus placebo. The source of these receptors is a person aged 18-60 years who received the Ad26.COV2.S COVID-19 vaccine or a placebo.

J is TRBJ1-4 and V is TRBV20-1; no clear D gene. This CDR3 has 11 amino acids. The V end lost 5 bases, the J end lost 5 bases, and 6 bases lay between the germline ends. Looked up from germline, CDR1 is DFQATT and CDR2 is SNEGSKA (reference sequence). The chain's CDR3 is CSAEGNEKLFF. CDR3 DNA: TGCAGTGCTGAGGGAAATGAAAAACTGTTTTTT.

This clone has only one observation. A junction boundary mismatches the germline segment, possibly from a read error. The V and J genes are TRBV2 and TRBJ1-5; no reliable D call. Per germline, CDR1 SNHLY and CDR2 FYNNEI. The CDR3 covers 14 residues. CDR3 residues: CASSEVLLNQPQHF. CDR3 coding DNA: TGTGCCAGCAGCGAAGTTCTCCTTAATCAGCCCCAGCATTTT.

The CDR3 region is CATTGGPNSNQPQHF. The CDR3 DNA reads as TGTGCCACGACCGGGGGCCCGAATAGCAATCAGCCCCAGCATTTT. The J gene is TRBJ1-5, the V gene TRBV19, with TRBD1 as a possible D gene (6 bases). V dropped 10 bases and J dropped 0 bases, with 16 bases sitting between them. Germline CDR1 is LNHDA and CDR2 is SQIVND (reference sequence). This CDR3 contains 15 residues.

The chain couples TRBV7-9 to TRBJ2-7, with 7 positions matching TRBD2. The CDR3 spans 14 residues. V shed 1 base and J 3 bases; nucleotides not matched to a gene: 3. Germline CDR1 SEHNR, CDR2 FQNEAQ (reference sequence). The CDR3 nucleotides are TGTGCCAGCAGCTTAGGGGGAGGGGTCTACGAGCAGTACTTC. Translated, it gives CASSLGGGVYEQYF.

This chain joins TRBV19 and TRBJ1-5; D is possibly TRBD1 (5 bases). V was pared by 3 bases and J by 1 base, with 10 bases between. Germline V gene data show CDR1 as LNHDA and CDR2 as SQIVND (reference sequence). The CDR3 consists of 15 residues. The CDR3 spells CASSISGGSNQPQHF. DNA for the CDR3: TGTGCCAGTAGTATTTCGGGGGGGAGCAATCAGCCCCAGCATTTT.

The chain couples TRBV2 to TRBJ2-2; the D is unclear. The germline V gene has CDR1 SNHLY and CDR2 FYNNEI. V was cut by 8 bases and J by 4 bases, with 11 bases left in between. This CDR3 contains 13 residues. The CDR3 bases are TGTGCCAGCTTTGACAACCCCACCGGGGAGCTGTTTTTT. It yields the protein CASFDNPTGELFF.

The DNA for the CDR3 is TGTGCCAGCAGCCTCAAACTCGGTGGTGAGCAGTTCTTC. This sequence encodes CASSLKLGGEQFF. The gene calls are TRBV14 and TRBJ2-1; D is undetermined. The CDR3 covers 13 residues. Germline V gene lookup returns CDR1 SGHDN and CDR2 FVKESK. Trimming left V 4 bases short and J 9 bases short, with 13 bases between.

The J gene is TRBJ2-5, the V gene TRBV14, with 8 positions matching TRBD2. Trimming took 4 bases from V and 2 from J; bases not matched to a gene: 6. CDR1 and CDR2 from the germline V gene are SGHDN and FVKESK. The CDR3 spans 15 residues. Written as DNA, the CDR3 is TGTGCCAGCAGCCGGTTAGCGGGATGGCAAGAGACCCAGTACTTC. Translating it yields CASSRLAGWQETQYF. Together with reference TRBV14 and TRBJ2-5, the CDR3 gives the full variable domain: EAGVTQFPSHSVIEKGQTVTLRCDPISGHDNLYWYRRVMGKEIKFLLHFVKESKQDESGMPNNRFLAERTGGTYSTLKVQPAELEDSGVYFCASSRLAGWQETQYFGPGTRLLVL.

The V gene is TRBV3-1 (or the pseudogene TRBV3-2), the J gene TRBJ1-4; no clear D. Germline CDR1 LGHDT, CDR2 YNNKEL (reference sequence). The CDR3 has 15 residues. V lost 0 bases, J lost 0 bases, and 5 bases lay in between. The DNA for the CDR3 is TGTGCCAGCAGCCAAGATGGGGCAACTAATGAAAAACTGTTTTTT. Its protein is CASSQDGATNEKLFF.

The chain has TRBV19 and TRBJ1-5, with D hard to call. The CDR3 runs to 14 residues. V was clipped by 11 bases and J by 0 bases, with 14 bases between them. CDR1 LNHDA and CDR2 SQIVND come from the germline V gene (reference sequence). The CDR3 sequence is CAGGRENSNQPQHF. CDR3 in DNA: TGTGCCGGTGGGCGCGAGAATAGCAATCAGCCCCAGCATTTT.

In its sample, this clone was seen once. V gene TRBV7-8 combines with J gene TRBJ2-3; 9 bases fit TRBD1. Losses at the gene ends were 7 bases for V and 5 bases for J; bases not matched to a gene: 13. The germline V gene has CDR1 SGHVS and CDR2 FQNEAQ. The CDR3 has 16 amino acids. The CDR3 coding sequence is TGTGCCAGCAACGGACAGGGGAGACCCCTAGTAGATACGCAGTATTTT. Its translation is CASNGQGRPLVDTQYF. The complete variable domain, with remaining parts taken from reference TRBV7-8 and TRBJ2-3, reads GAGVSQSPRYKVAKRGQDVALRCDPISGHVSLFWYQQALGQGPEFLTYFQNEAQLDKSGLPSDRFFAERPEGSVSTLKIQRTQQEDSAVYLCASNGQGRPLVDTQYFGPGTRLTVL.

The chain combines TRBV4-3 with TRBJ2-2; 10 bases line up with TRBD2. The CDR3 spans 18 residues. CDR1 LGHNA and CDR2 YSLEER come from the germline V gene. V trimming: 0 bases; J trimming: 0 bases; junction bases outside the gene matches: 4. CDR3 residues: CASSQDLAGVANTGELFF. In DNA form, the CDR3 reads TGCGCCAGCAGCCAAGATCTAGCGGGAGTCGCGAACACCGGGGAGCTGTTTTTT.

The V gene is TRBV27, the J gene TRBJ2-7, with D perhaps TRBD1 (5 bases). V dropped 2 bases and J dropped 3 bases, with 11 bases sitting between them. The V gene's germline CDR1 is MNHEY and CDR2 SMNVEV (reference sequence). The CDR3 totals 14 residues. This chain's CDR3 is CASSLRGWGYEQYF. CDR3 coding DNA: TGTGCCAGCAGTTTAAGGGGCTGGGGCTACGAGCAGTACTTC.

This chain links TRBV10-3 with TRBJ2-6; the D is unclear. V gave up 4 bases and J gave up 4 bases, with 14 bases separating them. CDR3 length: 16 amino acids. In germline, CDR1 is ENHRY, CDR2 SYGVKD. CDR3 sequence (DNA): TGTGCCATCAGTGTTGACTTAACAGTGGGGGCCAACGTCCTGACTTTC. Its protein product is CAISVDLTVGANVLTF.